A single sample gave rise to the 27 T cell receptor beta chains below, sequenced in a study of blood T cell repertoires in COVID-19. This table comes from immunoSEQ multiplex PCR, and its TCRdb copy is limited to in-frame clones, with some not included. This table has fewer than 250,000 clones, about nine tenths appearing once. Sequences were obtained from peripheral blood. The source of these receptors is a man aged 55 to 70 who had recovered from COVID-19.

The chain joins TRBV3-1 (or the pseudogene TRBV3-2) to TRBJ1-2; 8 bases fit TRBD1. Unmatched junction bases numbered 3, after V lost 0 bases and J lost 3 bases. The CDR3 extends over 15 amino acids. Germline CDR1 is LGHDT and CDR2 is YNNKEL (reference sequence). Written as DNA, the CDR3 is TGTGCCAGCAGCCAAGACAGGGGGCGCGACTATGGCTACACCTTC. It is translated as CASSQDRGRDYGYTF.

This clone has a single count. V and J are TRBV25-1 and TRBJ2-7, with D tentatively TRBD2 (6 bases). V was pared by 1 base and J by 3 bases, with 10 bases between. This CDR3 region has 14 residues. Germline values: CDR1 MGHDK, CDR2 SYGVNS. The chain's CDR3 is CASSELTEGYEQYF. CDR3 sequence (DNA): TGTGCCAGCAGTGAATTGACGGAGGGCTACGAGCAGTACTTC.

This CDR3 is CASSQGWDRGLGYTF. The CDR3, as DNA: TGTGCCAGCAGCCAAGGGTGGGACAGGGGGCTAGGCTACACCTTC. The chain carries TRBV3-1 (or the pseudogene TRBV3-2) and TRBJ1-2; 12 bases agree with TRBD1. The CDR3 extends over 15 amino acids. Germline CDR1 LGHDT, CDR2 YNNKEL (reference sequence). Trimming cost V 1 base and J 8 bases; bases outside gene matches: 5.

The genes are TRBV19 and TRBJ1-5, with 10 nucleotides matching TRBD1. Trimming cost V 6 bases and J 2 bases; bases outside gene matches: 7. This CDR3 has 16 residues. In germline, CDR1 is LNHDA, CDR2 SQIVND (reference sequence). Here the CDR3 DNA reads TGTGCCAGTAGCCCTTTCGGGACAGGGGGCAATCAGCCCCAGCATTTT. It encodes CASSPFGTGGNQPQHF.

The rearrangement uses TRBV11-3 and TRBJ2-7; D is uncertain. The CDR3 length is 13 residues. V dropped 3 bases and J dropped 4 bases, with 10 bases sitting between them. Germline V gene lookup returns CDR1 SGHNT and CDR2 YENEEA. The CDR3 DNA is TGTGCCAGCAGCTTCAGACTGGGTTACGAGCAGTACTTC. As protein: CASSFRLGYEQYF.

This chain connects TRBV28 to TRBJ2-7; no firm D call. The CDR3 is 16 residues long. CDR1 and CDR2 (germline): MDHEN, SYDVKM. V was pared by 1 base and J by 2 bases, with 15 bases between. The CDR3 sequence: CASSLSSGVGTYEQYF. For the CDR3, the DNA is TGTGCCAGCAGTTTATCGAGTGGAGTAGGCACCTACGAGCAGTACTTC. The variable domain in full, completed from reference TRBV28 and TRBJ2-7, reads DVKVTQSSRYLVKRTGEKVFLECVQDMDHENMFWYRQDPGLGLRLIYFSYDVKMKEKGDIPEGYSVSREKKERFSLILESASTNQTSMYLCASSLSSGVGTYEQYFGPGTRLTVT.

V and J are TRBV7-9 and TRBJ2-7; D is possibly TRBD2 (6 bases). Germline lookup yields CDR1 SEHNR and CDR2 FQNEAQ (reference sequence). This CDR3 contains 16 residues. Trimming removed 3 bases from V and 2 bases from J, with 17 bases in between. CDR3: CASSFGAVSGAYEQYF. The CDR3 DNA reads TGTGCCAGCAGCTTCGGCGCAGTTAGCGGTGCCTACGAGCAGTACTTC.

The chain is built from TRBV9 and TRBJ1-5; 12 bases line up with TRBD1. Trimming removed 3 bases from V and 6 bases from J; junction bases left unmatched: 1. Germline V gene lookup returns CDR1 SGDLS and CDR2 YYNGEE. This CDR3 region has 14 residues. The CDR3, as DNA: TGTGCCAGCAGCGCGGGACAGGGGGCTCAGCCCCAGCATTTT. Translated, it gives CASSAGQGAQPQHF.

The chain couples TRBV18 to TRBJ2-3; D unresolved. The germline V gene encodes CDR1 KGHSH and CDR2 LQKENI. The length of the CDR3 is 12 residues. V lost 5 bases to trimming and J lost 1 base, with 4 bases between them. The CDR3 region has the DNA TGTGCCAGCTCAACTGGCACAGATACGCAGTATTTT. As protein: CASSTGTDTQYF.

The rearrangement uses TRBV6-6 and TRBJ2-2; D remains ambiguous. CDR1 MNHNY and CDR2 SVGAGI come from the germline V gene (reference sequence). Between the trimmed V and J ends, which lost 6 bases and 0 bases, there was a span of 5 bases. The CDR3 covers 13 residues. CDR3 region: CASSPANTGELFF. CDR3 bases: TGTGCCAGCAGCCCAGCGAACACCGGGGAGCTGTTTTTT.

As DNA, the CDR3 is TGTGCCAGTAGTATGGTACTCACCCGAGGAGATACGCAGTATTTT. Translated: CASSMVLTRGDTQYF. The rearrangement joins TRBV19 to TRBJ2-3; the D is unclear. V gave up 3 bases and J gave up 5 bases, with 15 bases separating them. The CDR3 runs 15 residues. Looked up from germline, CDR1 is LNHDA and CDR2 is SQIVND (reference sequence).

The rearrangement joins TRBV19 to TRBJ1-5; no clear D gene. CDR3 length equals 14 residues. Germline V lookup: CDR1 LNHDA, CDR2 SQIVND (reference sequence). Between the trimmed V and J ends, which lost 6 bases and 1 base, there was a span of 10 bases. In DNA form, the CDR3 reads TGTGCCAGTAGGGGAGACATCAGCAATCAGCCCCAGCATTTT. Its protein product is CASRGDISNQPQHF.

The chain links TRBV24-1 to TRBJ2-3; TRBD2 aligns across 11 bases. Germline CDR1 KGHDR, CDR2 SFDVKD. V lost 2 bases and J lost 0; bases outside the gene matches: 3. The CDR3 loop spans 17 amino acids. This CDR3 reads CATSDYWTSGSTDTQYF. Written as DNA, the CDR3 is TGTGCCACCAGTGATTATTGGACTAGCGGGAGCACAGATACGCAGTATTTT.

V usage is TRBV12-5 and J usage is TRBJ2-3; TRBD2 agrees at 11 bases. This CDR3 is built from 16 residues. J lost 0 bases, V lost 5 bases, and 4 bases had no gene match. In germline, CDR1 is LGHNT, CDR2 FRNRAP. The CDR3 protein is CASGTGTSGSTDTQYF. As DNA, the CDR3 is TGTGCTAGTGGTACCGGGACTAGCGGTAGCACAGATACGCAGTATTTT. The complete variable domain, with remaining parts taken from reference TRBV12-5 and TRBJ2-3, reads DARVTQTPRHKVTEMGQEVTMRCQPILGHNTVFWYRQTMMQGLELLAYFRNRAPLDDSGMPKDRFSAEMPDATLATLKIQPSEPRDSAVYFCASGTGTSGSTDTQYFGPGTRLTVL.

The rearrangement joins TRBV10-3 to TRBJ1-4; possibly TRBD1 for D (6 bases). The CDR3 sequence is 16 residues long. Germline V CDR1 and CDR2: ENHRY, SYGVKD. Trimming pared 3 bases from V and 0 bases from J, leaving 11 bases between. The CDR3 sequence: CAISEGGRATNEKLFF. The CDR3 bases are TGTGCCATCAGTGAAGGGGGTAGAGCAACTAATGAAAAACTGTTTTTT.

The genes are TRBV5-1 and TRBJ2-3; TRBD2 agrees at 12 bases. The CDR3 runs 16 residues. The trim removed 0 bases at V and 4 bases at J, leaving 3 bases unmatched. From germline, CDR1 is SGHRS and CDR2 YFSETQ. The CDR3 DNA sequence: TGCGCCAGCAGCTTGGCCACTAGCGGGAGGTCAGATACGCAGTATTTT. Translation: CASSLATSGRSDTQYF. The whole variable domain, filled in from reference TRBV5-1 and TRBJ2-3, reads KAGVTQTPRYLIKTRGQQVTLSCSPISGHRSVSWYQQTPGQGLQFLFEYFSETQRNKGNFPGRFSGRQFSNSRSEMNVSTLELGDSALYLCASSLATSGRSDTQYFGPGTRLTVL.

For the CDR3, the DNA is TGTGCCAGCAGTCCATACCCTAGCGAGCGAAGACAAGAGACCCAGTACTTC. Translated, it gives CASSPYPSERRQETQYF. The chain carries TRBV6-2 or TRBV6-3 and TRBJ2-5; the D gene is possibly TRBD2 (6 bases). Trimming cost V 5 bases and J 2 bases, with 21 bases left between them. The germline CDR1 and CDR2 sequences are MNHEY and SVGEGT. The CDR3 extends over 17 amino acids.

The chain carries TRBV6-5 and TRBJ1-5; tentative D call: TRBD1 (6 bases). CDR3 length equals 14 residues. V shed 5 bases and J shed 0 bases, with 8 bases lying between them. From germline, CDR1 is MNHEY and CDR2 SVGAGI. The CDR3 protein is CASSRQVSNQPQHF. The CDR3 region has the DNA TGTGCCAGCAGTAGACAGGTTAGCAATCAGCCCCAGCATTTT.

The chain joins TRBV28 to TRBJ2-7; 9 bases line up with TRBD1. This CDR3 is built from 14 residues. The germline CDR1 and CDR2 sequences are MDHEN and SYDVKM. V lost 7 bases, J lost 5 bases, and 9 bases stayed unmatched. Here the CDR3 reads CASMATGGLDEQYF. In DNA form, the CDR3 reads TGTGCCAGCATGGCTACAGGGGGCTTAGACGAGCAGTACTTC.

CDR3 residues: CASSERLARNTGELFF. The CDR3, as DNA: TGCGCCAGCAGTGAGAGGCTAGCGAGGAACACCGGGGAGCTGTTTTTT. The chain links TRBV10-1 to TRBJ2-2, with D tentatively TRBD2 (6 bases). CDR1 and CDR2 from the germline V gene are WNHNN and SYGVQD (reference sequence). Trimming took off 2 bases at V and 1 base at J, with 11 bases between the two ends. The CDR3 runs 16 residues.

The chain uses TRBV5-4 and TRBJ2-3, with 8 positions matching TRBD1. Germline V CDR1 and CDR2: SGHNT, YYREEE (reference sequence). CDR3 length: 16 residues. V lost 4 bases to trimming and J lost 10 bases; unmatched junction nucleotides: 17. Here the CDR3 DNA reads TGTGCCAGCAGCACGGGACAGGTTACTGGGGGCCGTTCGCAGTATTTT. Translated: CASSTGQVTGGRSQYF.

The sample holds one count of this clone. The chain joins TRBV12-3 or TRBV12-4 to TRBJ1-2, with a possible D match to TRBD1 (6 bases). The CDR3 length is 13 residues. Trimming took 1 base from V and 8 from J, leaving 11 bases between them. The CDR3 reads CASSLDRVGGYTF. CDR3 nucleotide sequence: TGTGCCAGCAGTTTAGACAGGGTCGGCGGCTACACCTTC.

V gene TRBV9 combines with J gene TRBJ2-2; TRBD2 might be the D (5 bases). Trimming pared 0 bases from V and 6 bases from J, leaving 12 bases between. CDR3 size: 15 residues. Germline-derived CDR1 and CDR2 are SGDLS and YYNGEE. Here the CDR3 reads CASSVATWESGELFF. The CDR3, as DNA: TGTGCCAGCAGCGTAGCTACCTGGGAGTCCGGGGAGCTGTTTTTT. Combining the CDR3 with reference TRBV9 and TRBJ2-2 gives the whole variable domain DSGVTQTPKHLITATGQRVTLRCSPRSGDLSVYWYQQSLDQGLQFLIQYYNGEERAKGNILERFSAQQFPDLHSELNLSSLELGDSALYFCASSVATWESGELFFGEGSRLTVL.

The V gene is TRBV7-3, the J gene TRBJ1-2, with D possibly being TRBD1 (5 bases). V lost 3 bases and J 4 bases, leaving 9 bases between the germline ends. Per germline, CDR1 SGHTA and CDR2 FQGTGA. The CDR3 is 13 residues long. CDR3 bases: TGTGCCAGCAGCTTGAACGGGGGCTATGGCTACACCTTC. This translates into CASSLNGGYGYTF.

This clone was recorded once. V and J are TRBV2 and TRBJ1-5; 9 bases align to TRBD1. The CDR3 sequence is 14 residues long. Trimming at V came to 4 bases and at J to 4 bases, leaving 2 bases not matched to a gene. Germline V CDR1 and CDR2: SNHLY, FYNNEI. The CDR3 region is CASSVDRGNQPQHF. As DNA, the CDR3 is TGTGCCAGCAGTGTTGACAGGGGGAATCAGCCCCAGCATTTT.

The V and J genes are TRBV5-1 and TRBJ1-2, with TRBD1 as a possible D gene (5 bases). Trimming removed 2 bases at V and 4 bases at J, with 15 bases between. The CDR3 has 15 residues. Germline CDR1 reads SGHRS; CDR2 reads YFSETQ. CDR3 DNA sequence: TGCGCCAGCAGCTTTACTACCAGGGAGGGCTATGGCTACACCTTC. Protein product: CASSFTTREGYGYTF.

CDR3 loop: CASSGRTSGLYNEQFF. CDR3 nucleotides: TGTGCCAGTAGTGGGAGGACTAGCGGACTCTACAATGAGCAGTTCTTC. This chain joins TRBV19 and TRBJ2-1, with 10 bases matching TRBD2. Germline assignment: CDR1 LNHDA and CDR2 SQIVND (reference sequence). J was trimmed by 3 bases and V by 5 bases; bases with no gene match: 7. This CDR3 comprises 16 residues.